Detailed here is one T cell receptor (beta chain). The clone's antigen remains unknown. No much larger clonotype is one base removed from it; base qualities were not supplied. The data were taken from a study of chemoradiotherapy in HPV16-positive cancers (dated by TCRdb to 2021 to 2024). At the level of the whole study: Functional T-cell assays on cells from a couple of HPV16-positive patients defined candidate HPV-specific T-cell clones and common TCR motifs. The study asked whether T-cell immunity against the HPV oncoproteins E6 and E7 changes during chemoradiotherapy and whether it affects survival. The candidate HPV-specific TCRs and motifs were then tracked in TCR repertoires from over 80 patients with HPV-related cancers.

Trimming removed 1 base from V and 7 bases from J, leaving 7 bases between the germline ends. The CDR3 runs 12 residues from the cysteine to the phenylalanine. The retained sequence is limited to the CDR3, 36 bases, with the frame set at the first base. CDR1 SGHNT and CDR2 YYREEE are derived from the germline V gene (reference sequence). Repertoires were sampled repeatedly over the course of chemoradiotherapy so that clonal expansion in the tumor microenvironment could be followed. Library construction relied on the immunoSEQ multiplex PCR assay. Not all clones reach the TCRdb copy of this immuneACCESS table, which keeps in-frame sequences only. Checked studies attribute under half of the gap to unresolved V genes and leave the rest unexplained. This sample gives around 30,000 clones in total; 88% of them show up just once. Around 5% of the sample rests with the top ten. The paper's findings and limits, for the study overall: The functional definition of HPV-specific T cells was derived from only a couple of HPV16-positive patients, and the survival association was reported for HPV16-positive patients. In HPV16-positive patients, expansion of HPV-responsive T cells during chemoradiotherapy was found to be associated with improved recurrence-free survival. Expansion of candidate HPV-specific clones and E7-related TCR motifs was observed in the tumor microenvironment during treatment, whereas no such expansion was observed for non-HPV-specific T cells.

The chain joins TRBV5-4 to TRBJ2-3, with the D gene not clear enough to name. The receptor was isolated from a human donor with HPV-associated anogenital cancer. The sample in question was blood, obtained from a patient who underwent chemoradiotherapy. The DNA sequence is as follows: TGTGCCAGCAGCTTGCAGGCCTATACGCAGTATTTT. Its amino acids are CASSLQAYTQYF.